These 23 T cell receptor beta chains share one sample of origin, sequenced in a study of graft-versus-host responses after intestinal transplantation (dated by TCRdb to 2020 to 2022). These receptors have no known antigen. The sample's time point label, decoded: cells obtained before transplantation from donor or recipient. Library preparation employed the immunoSEQ multiplex PCR assay. TCRdb took over this immuneACCESS table, retaining in-frame rearrangements with V and J assigned. Such tables are incomplete; in checked studies, under half of the missing clones stem from an unresolved V gene, and the remainder is unexplained. This sample has approximately 81,000 clones in its table, and around 86% of those were observed once. The top ten hold about 8% of the sample. The specimen comprised unstimulated CD8+ T cells sorted from spleen or lymph node cells, sampled before transplant. The receptors shown here come from a human donor who was the organ donor for an intestinal transplant.

The chain recombines TRBV30 with TRBJ2-7; 10 nucleotides align to TRBD1. CDR1 is GTSNPN, CDR2 SVGIG, per germline (reference sequence). This CDR3 is 17 amino acids long. With V trimmed by 2 bases and J by 5 bases, 15 bases remained unmatched. CDR3: CAWSQRRLTGGENEQYF. CDR3 DNA: TGTGCCTGGAGTCAACGCAGACTGACAGGGGGCGAAAACGAGCAGTACTTC.

The chain joins TRBV7-6 to TRBJ1-1; no firm D call. V was pared by 0 bases and J by 0 bases, with 14 bases between. The CDR3 spans 17 residues. In germline, CDR1 is SGHVS, CDR2 FNYEAQ. The CDR3 DNA is TGTGCCAGCAGCTTAGCGGGAGGCCAGGTTGTGAACACTGAAGCTTTCTTT. It specifies CASSLAGGQVVNTEAFF.

The chain links TRBV5-6 to TRBJ2-3; D remains unclear. Trimming took off 4 bases at V and 5 bases at J, with 11 bases between the two ends. Germline assignment: CDR1 SGHDT and CDR2 YYEEEE. The CDR3 spans 13 residues. In nucleotides, the CDR3 is TGTGCCAGCAGCACCGAGTTAGGAGATACGCAGTATTTT. Translation gives CASSTELGDTQYF. The complete variable domain, with remaining parts taken from reference TRBV5-6 and TRBJ2-3, reads DAGVTQSPTHLIKTRGQQVTLRCSPKSGHDTVSWYQQALGQGPQFIFQYYEEEERQRGNFPDRFSGHQFPNYSSELNVNALLLGDSALYLCASSTELGDTQYFGPGTRLTVL.

The chain uses TRBV15 and TRBJ2-7, with TRBD1 matching 9 bases. Germline V CDR1 and CDR2: LNHNV, YYDKDF (reference sequence). V trimming: 6 bases; J trimming: 3 bases; junction bases outside the gene matches: 24. The CDR3 length is 20 residues. This CDR3 reads CATSTSPGQGVAIALYEQYF. The CDR3 DNA follows: TGTGCCACCAGTACTTCACCGGGACAGGGAGTCGCAATCGCCCTCTACGAGCAGTACTTC.

This rearrangement joins TRBV19 to TRBJ1-2; D gene ambiguous. The CDR3 covers 11 residues. CDR1 and CDR2 (germline): LNHDA, SQIVND (reference sequence). Between the trimmed V and J ends, which lost 5 bases and 5 bases, there was a span of 6 bases. DNA of the CDR3: TGTGCCAGTAGTGAAGGGTATGGCTACACCTTC. Translation gives CASSEGYGYTF.

The chain has TRBV21-1 and TRBJ2-1. TRBV21-1 is recorded as a pseudogene. The CDR3 runs to 12 residues. The DNA of the CDR3 is TGTGCCAGCAGCAGGATCCACAATGAGCAGTTCTTC. This encodes CASSRIHNEQFF.

This chain connects TRBV30 to TRBJ1-2, with 7 bases that match TRBD1. The J segment lost 4 bases and the V segment lost 4 bases, leaving 6 bases of the junction unmatched. In germline, CDR1 is GTSNPN, CDR2 SVGIG (reference sequence). CDR3 length: 13 residues. The CDR3 spells CAWNSGGFYGYTF. The DNA for the CDR3 is TGTGCCTGGAATTCAGGGGGGTTCTATGGCTACACCTTC.

The chain links TRBV7-9 to TRBJ2-1, with TRBD1 identical over 9 bases. V dropped 1 base and J dropped 3; count of bases not matched to a gene: 4. Germline V CDR1 and CDR2: SEHNR, FQNEAQ (reference sequence). The CDR3 extends over 16 amino acids. As DNA, the CDR3 is TGTGCCAGCAGCTTAGATGGGACAGGGTTCTACAATGAGCAGTTCTTC. The encoded protein is CASSLDGTGFYNEQFF.

This sequence joins TRBV28 and TRBJ1-5, with TRBD1 matching 9 bases. V lost 3 bases and J lost 6; bases outside the gene matches: 6. Germline V lookup: CDR1 MDHEN, CDR2 SYDVKM. The CDR3 covers 15 residues. CDR3 sequence reads: CASSLSTDRGQPQHF. DNA for the CDR3: TGTGCCAGCAGTTTGTCGACGGACAGGGGTCAGCCCCAGCATTTT.

This chain joins TRBV6-5 and TRBJ1-1; D ambiguous. The CDR3 loop spans 14 amino acids. Germline values: CDR1 MNHEY, CDR2 SVGAGI. The V end was cut by 6 bases, the J end by 1 base, with 12 bases between. The chain's CDR3 is CASRRLKGNTEAFF. CDR3 DNA: TGTGCCAGCAGGAGGTTGAAAGGGAACACTGAAGCTTTCTTT.

V gene TRBV7-9 combines with J gene TRBJ1-1; D call uncertain. V lost 4 bases and J 1 base, leaving 16 bases between the germline ends. Per germline, CDR1 SEHNR and CDR2 FQNEAQ (reference sequence). The CDR3 loop spans 16 amino acids. CDR3 sequence: CASSSPYRQQNTEAFF. CDR3 in DNA: TGTGCCAGCAGCTCACCGTATCGGCAGCAGAACACTGAAGCTTTCTTT.

CDR3 loop: CASSPTSGGGTDTQYF. CDR3 DNA sequence: TGTGCCAGCAGCCCTACTAGCGGGGGGGGCACAGATACGCAGTATTTT. This rearrangement joins TRBV9 to TRBJ2-3; 13 bases map to TRBD2. The CDR3 is 16 residues long. V was pared by 4 bases and J by 1 base, with 3 bases of the junction left unmatched. The germline V gene has CDR1 SGDLS and CDR2 YYNGEE.

This chain links TRBV7-9 with TRBJ2-7; D is uncertain. The CDR3 sequence is 13 residues long. The germline V and J ends were trimmed by 5 bases and 4 bases, with 12 bases remaining between them. Germline CDR1 is SEHNR and CDR2 is FQNEAQ (reference sequence). The CDR3 sequence is CASSPLSNYEQYF. In DNA, the CDR3 is TGTGCCAGCAGCCCCCTATCTAATTACGAGCAGTACTTC.

This rearrangement joins TRBV6-6 to TRBJ2-7; D is unresolved. CDR1 and CDR2 (germline): MNHNY, SVGAGI (reference sequence). The CDR3 runs 14 residues. V shed 0 bases and J shed 4 bases, with 10 bases lying between them. CDR3 DNA sequence: TGTGCCAGCAGTTACTCTGCCAGCCCTTACGAGCAGTACTTC. It codes for CASSYSASPYEQYF.

This chain links TRBV10-2 with TRBJ2-2; 10 bases agree with TRBD2. After removal of 6 bases from V and 0 bases from J, the junction contained 7 bases not matched to a gene. Germline CDR1 is WSHSY and CDR2 is SAAADI. This CDR3 has 17 residues. The CDR3 protein is CASRGLAGASNTGELFF. In DNA, the CDR3 is TGCGCCAGCAGGGGGCTAGCGGGGGCCTCGAACACCGGGGAGCTGTTTTTT.

This clone was seen only a few times. This chain joins TRBV5-4 and TRBJ2-1; D is unclear. V lost 1 base, J lost 8 bases, and 10 bases lay in between. This CDR3 has 13 residues. Germline-derived CDR1 and CDR2 are SGHNT and YYREEE (reference sequence). The CDR3 DNA is TGTGCCAGCAGCTTGTCGACATTTGATGAGCAGTTCTTC. Its translation is CASSLSTFDEQFF.

The V call is TRBV29-1, the J call TRBJ1-1; D not certain. The V and J ends lost 4 bases and 4 bases respectively, with 10 bases between them. Germline V CDR1 and CDR2: SQVTM, ANQGSEA. This CDR3 is built from 12 residues. CDR3 sequence (DNA): TGCAGCGTTGCTTCGTGGGGCACTGAAGCTTTCTTT. It encodes CSVASWGTEAFF.

The chain has TRBV7-8 and TRBJ2-7; maybe TRBD2 (6 bases). The CDR3 has 14 residues. Deletions cut 3 bases from V and 1 base from J, with 10 bases between. Germline loops: CDR1 SGHVS, CDR2 FQNEAQ. The CDR3, as DNA: TGTGCCAGCAGCTTCAAAGGAGGGTCCTACGAGCAGTACTTC. This sequence encodes CASSFKGGSYEQYF. The entire variable domain, with the rest obtained from reference TRBV7-8 and TRBJ2-7, is as follows: GAGVSQSPRYKVAKRGQDVALRCDPISGHVSLFWYQQALGQGPEFLTYFQNEAQLDKSGLPSDRFFAERPEGSVSTLKIQRTQQEDSAVYLCASSFKGGSYEQYFGPGTRLTVT.

This clone has more than one count but fewer than ten. The gene calls are TRBV4-1 and TRBJ1-4, with D perhaps matching TRBD1 (5 bases). Germline assignment: CDR1 MGHRA and CDR2 YSYEKL. CDR3 length equals 16 residues. Trimming removed 0 bases from V and 0 bases from J, with 8 bases in between. CDR3 nucleotides: TGCGCCAGCAGCCAAGATCAGGGCGCAACTAATGAAAAACTGTTTTTT. This encodes CASSQDQGATNEKLFF.

The rearrangement uses TRBV5-5 and TRBJ1-2, with TRBD1 matching 7 bases. The CDR3 covers 16 residues. Germline assignment: CDR1 SGHKS and CDR2 YYEKEE (reference sequence). Unmatched junction bases numbered 16, after V lost 4 bases and J lost 7 bases. This chain's CDR3 is CASSRTNRDRLGGYTF. DNA of the CDR3: TGTGCCAGCAGCCGCACAAACCGGGACAGACTCGGTGGCTACACCTTC.

V gene TRBV7-3 combines with J gene TRBJ2-7; 8 nucleotides align to TRBD2. Germline V gene lookup returns CDR1 SGHTA and CDR2 FQGTGA. The CDR3 covers 15 residues. Germline trimming cut 5 bases from V and 2 bases from J; bases unmatched to any gene: 8. The CDR3 region has the DNA TGTGCCAGCAGCCCGGGGGGCGGGGGGACCTACGAGCAGTACTTC. Amino acid sequence: CASSPGGGGTYEQYF. The full variable domain, in which reference TRBV7-3 and TRBJ2-7 provide the parts outside the CDR3, is GAGVSQTPSNKVTEKGKYVELRCDPISGHTALYWYRQSLGQGPEFLIYFQGTGAADDSGLPNDRFFAVRPEGSVSTLKIQRTERGDSAVYLCASSPGGGGTYEQYFGPGTRLTVT.

By share, this clone counts as medium-sized. The V and J genes are TRBV10-2 and TRBJ2-1; TRBD2 agrees at 7 bases. Trimming cost V 5 bases and J 4 bases; bases outside gene matches: 5. The CDR3 extends over 14 amino acids. Germline V gene lookup returns CDR1 WSHSY and CDR2 SAAADI. CDR3 sequence reads: CASSYAGEYNEQFF. DNA of the CDR3: TGCGCCAGCAGTTACGCGGGGGAGTACAATGAGCAGTTCTTC.

The chain joins TRBV5-6 to TRBJ2-1; D assignment may be TRBD1 or TRBD2 (5 bases each). The CDR3 extends over 17 amino acids. Germline V gives CDR1 SGHDT, CDR2 YYEEEE. The germline V and J ends were trimmed by 1 base and 3 bases, with 17 bases remaining between them. The CDR3 loop reads CASSLLRGARYYNEQFF. The CDR3 region has the DNA TGTGCCAGCAGCTTGCTACGAGGGGCCCGCTACTACAATGAGCAGTTCTTC.